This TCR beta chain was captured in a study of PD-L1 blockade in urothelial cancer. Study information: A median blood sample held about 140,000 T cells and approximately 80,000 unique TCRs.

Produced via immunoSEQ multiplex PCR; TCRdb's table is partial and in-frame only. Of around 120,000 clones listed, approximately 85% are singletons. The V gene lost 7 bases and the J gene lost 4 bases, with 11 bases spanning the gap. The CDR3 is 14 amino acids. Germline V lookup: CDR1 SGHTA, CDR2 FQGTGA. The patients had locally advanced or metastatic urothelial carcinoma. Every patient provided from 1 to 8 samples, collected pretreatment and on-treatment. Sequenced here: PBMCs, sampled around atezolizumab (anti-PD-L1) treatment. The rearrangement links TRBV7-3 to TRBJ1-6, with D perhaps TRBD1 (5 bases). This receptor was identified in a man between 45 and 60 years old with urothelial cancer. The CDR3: CASKQAAYNSPLHF. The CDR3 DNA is TGTGCCAGCAAACAGGCAGCTTATAATTCACCCCTCCACTTT.